One T cell receptor (beta chain) is described in this entry. These data belong to a study of blood T cell repertoires in COVID-19. Study summary: Nucleic acid was either cDNA or gDNA, and it came from T cells, B-cell-depleted T cells, or PBMCs.

V gave up 4 bases and J gave up 4 bases, with 9 bases separating them. The CDR3 is made up of 13 amino acids. The germline V gene has CDR1 SGHRS and CDR2 YFSETQ. Seattle's cohort entered during active infection and was followed longitudinally. Libraries were prepared by immunoSEQ multiplex PCR; TCRdb keeps only in-frame clonotypes and omits some of them. Of about 480,000 clones detected, 85% to 90% appear once; the ten largest clones hold about 0.91%. This receptor was identified in a man younger than 35 with COVID-19, enrolled during active disease. Sequences were obtained from peripheral blood. The chain joins TRBV5-1 to TRBJ2-1; D is perhaps TRBD2 (5 bases). The CDR3 region has the DNA TGCGCCAGCAGCCCATGGACTTACAATGAGCAGTTCTTC. Residues: CASSPWTYNEQFF.